This T cell receptor (beta chain) came from a study of control samples from healthy donors and cancer patients. Sequencing used immunoSEQ multiplex PCR; TCRdb keeps in-frame clones, though not all of them. The sample holds around 140,000 clones, roughly 89% seen once. The CDR3 length is 15 residues. Germline V lookup: CDR1 SNHLY, CDR2 FYNNEI. Trimming left V 3 bases short and J 7 bases short, with 13 bases between. Sample: PBMCs. The chain combines TRBV2 with TRBJ1-6, with D unclear. The origin of this receptor is a man aged 50 to 60 with head and neck cancer. CDR3 bases: TGTGCCAGCAGTGAGCAAGGCGGGGAAAATTCACCCCTCCACTTT. It codes for CASSEQGGENSPLHF.